The T cell receptor (beta chain) described here comes from a study of PD-L1 blockade in urothelial cancer. TCRdb's table, derived via immunoSEQ multiplex PCR, lists solely in-frame clones and lacks some. This table holds 100,000 to 150,000 clones, about 82% found once. The germline CDR1 and CDR2 sequences are PRHDT and FYEKMQ (reference sequence). J gave up 0 bases and V 7 bases, and 7 bases lay outside the gene matches. The CDR3 runs 16 residues. The time point: peripheral blood 6 weeks after treatment start. All patients carried locally advanced or metastatic urothelial carcinoma. The sample was PBMCs, taken around atezolizumab (anti-PD-L1) treatment. V usage is TRBV13 and J usage is TRBJ2-3, with 10 bases matching TRBD2. This receptor was obtained from a man aged 45-65 years with urothelial cancer. This CDR3 reads CASKTSGRVSTDTQYF. As DNA, the CDR3 is TGTGCCAGCAAGACGAGCGGGAGGGTAAGCACAGATACGCAGTATTTT.